This is a list of T cell receptor beta chains from one sample in a study of blood T cell repertoires in COVID-19. Profiled with immunoSEQ multiplex PCR; TCRdb holds only in-frame clones, not every one. Seen here are about 220,000 clones, around 89% observed once, and the top ten hold under 3.5%. Input material: PBMCs or T cells enriched from blood (not recorded which). The receptor set was obtained from a woman aged 18 to 35 in a cohort exposed to, infected with or recovered from COVID-19 (not recorded which). CDR3s include the opening cysteine and the closing phenylalanine or tryptophan. Each record gives: CDR3 protein, CDR3 DNA, V gene, D gene, J gene, clone size, CDR3 length. The D gene is left open where the match is weak. Part of the rows lack a size; the others show once, few, many or a class for expanded clones.

cdr3_aa: CASSWAEQETQYF
cdr3_nt: TGTGCCAGCAGTTGGGCAGAACAAGAGACCCAGTACTTC
v_call: TRBV28
d_call: NA
j_call: TRBJ2-5
clone_size: NA
cdr3_length: 13

cdr3_aa: CASSYSGGEKLFF
cdr3_nt: TGTGCCAGCAGTTACTCTGGCGGTGAAAAACTGTTTTTT
v_call: TRBV6-5
d_call: NA
j_call: TRBJ1-4
clone_size: NA
cdr3_length: 13

cdr3_aa: CASSGRAGGPSYNEQFF
cdr3_nt: TGCGCCAGCAGCGGAAGAGCGGGAGGGCCCTCCTACAATGAGCAGTTCTTC
v_call: TRBV5-1
d_call: TRBD2
j_call: TRBJ2-1
clone_size: NA
cdr3_length: 17

cdr3_aa: CASSLGGQSNQPQHF
cdr3_nt: TGTGCCAGCAGCTTAGGAGGACAGTCGAACCAGCCCCAGCATTTT
v_call: TRBV7-8
d_call: NA
j_call: TRBJ1-5
clone_size: once
cdr3_length: 15

cdr3_aa: CASSQTGGGGNTIYF
cdr3_nt: TGTGCCAGCAGCCAGACAGGGGGCGGTGGAAACACCATATATTTT
v_call: TRBV4-2
d_call: TRBD1
j_call: TRBJ1-3
clone_size: few
cdr3_length: 15

cdr3_aa: CASSSTPGQGPFF
cdr3_nt: TGTGCCAGTAGTTCCACCCCGGGACAGGGGCCTTTCTTT
v_call: TRBV19
d_call: TRBD1
j_call: TRBJ1-1
clone_size: NA
cdr3_length: 13

cdr3_aa: CASSLGGPSSGNTIYF
cdr3_nt: TGTGCCAGCAGCTTAGGGGGCCCGAGCTCTGGAAACACCATATATTTT
v_call: TRBV7-9
d_call: NA
j_call: TRBJ1-3
clone_size: NA
cdr3_length: 16

cdr3_aa: CASSHLSSGNTIYF
cdr3_nt: TGTGCCAGCAGTCACCTCAGCTCTGGAAACACCATATATTTT
v_call: TRBV6-6
d_call: NA
j_call: TRBJ1-3
clone_size: NA
cdr3_length: 14

cdr3_aa: CASSLGTDYGYTF
cdr3_nt: TGTGCCAGCAGTTTAGGGACAGACTATGGCTACACCTTC
v_call: TRBV12-3/TRBV12-4
d_call: NA
j_call: TRBJ1-2
clone_size: NA
cdr3_length: 13

cdr3_aa: CASSLSQVTANQPQHF
cdr3_nt: TGTGCCAGCTCCCTTTCACAGGTTACCGCGAATCAGCCCCAGCATTTT
v_call: TRBV18
d_call: NA
j_call: TRBJ1-5
clone_size: NA
cdr3_length: 16

cdr3_aa: CASSYQDRDEQYF
cdr3_nt: TGTGCCAGCAGTTACCAGGACAGGGACGAGCAGTACTTC
v_call: TRBV6-5
d_call: TRBD1
j_call: TRBJ2-7
clone_size: NA
cdr3_length: 13

cdr3_aa: CASSLSGTQHF
cdr3_nt: TGTGCCAGCAGTTTAAGTGGCACCCAGCATTTT
v_call: TRBV12-3/TRBV12-4
d_call: NA
j_call: TRBJ1-5
clone_size: once
cdr3_length: 11

cdr3_aa: CASSRPGQGGNQPQHF
cdr3_nt: TGTGCCAGCAGTCGCCCGGGACAGGGAGGCAATCAGCCCCAGCATTTT
v_call: TRBV28
d_call: TRBD1
j_call: TRBJ1-5
clone_size: NA
cdr3_length: 16

cdr3_aa: CASRDGDYEQYF
cdr3_nt: TGTGCCAGCAGGGACGGGGACTACGAGCAGTACTTC
v_call: TRBV6-5
d_call: NA
j_call: TRBJ2-7
clone_size: NA
cdr3_length: 12

cdr3_aa: CASSYQAQETQYF
cdr3_nt: TGTGCCAGCAGTTATCAGGCCCAAGAGACCCAGTACTTC
v_call: TRBV6-5
d_call: NA
j_call: TRBJ2-5
clone_size: NA
cdr3_length: 13

cdr3_aa: CASSVQDFMNTEAFF
cdr3_nt: TGTGCCAGCAGCGTACAGGATTTCATGAACACTGAAGCTTTCTTT
v_call: TRBV9
d_call: NA
j_call: TRBJ1-1
clone_size: NA
cdr3_length: 15

cdr3_aa: CASSQGPVQYF
cdr3_nt: TGTGCCAGCAGCCAAGGTCCCGTACAGTACTTC
v_call: TRBV3-1/TRBV3-2
d_call: NA
j_call: TRBJ2-7
clone_size: NA
cdr3_length: 11

cdr3_aa: CASSRGGQGALEQYF
cdr3_nt: TGTGCCAGCAGTCGCGGGGGACAGGGGGCTTTGGAGCAGTACTTC
v_call: TRBV6-5
d_call: TRBD1
j_call: TRBJ2-7
clone_size: NA
cdr3_length: 15

cdr3_aa: CASITGRNSYDTEAFF
cdr3_nt: TGTGCCAGTATAACTGGAAGAAACAGTTACGACACTGAAGCTTTCTTT
v_call: TRBV19
d_call: NA
j_call: TRBJ1-1
clone_size: few
cdr3_length: 16

cdr3_aa: CASSLAGYISYGYTF
cdr3_nt: TGCGCCAGCAGCTTGGCCGGGTACATCTCCTATGGCTACACCTTC
v_call: TRBV5-1
d_call: NA
j_call: TRBJ1-2
clone_size: NA
cdr3_length: 15

cdr3_aa: CASSLGQMNTEAFF
cdr3_nt: TGTGCCAGTAGTTTGGGACAGATGAACACTGAAGCTTTCTTT
v_call: TRBV19
d_call: TRBD1
j_call: TRBJ1-1
clone_size: NA
cdr3_length: 14

cdr3_aa: CSVAPRTSGETQYF
cdr3_nt: TGCAGCGTCGCGCCTAGGACTAGCGGAGAGACCCAGTACTTC
v_call: TRBV29-1
d_call: TRBD2
j_call: TRBJ2-5
clone_size: NA
cdr3_length: 14

cdr3_aa: CASSPGTGHQPQHF
cdr3_nt: TGCGCCAGCAGCCCCGGGACAGGACATCAGCCCCAGCATTTT
v_call: TRBV5-1
d_call: TRBD1
j_call: TRBJ1-5
clone_size: NA
cdr3_length: 14